The 14 T cell receptor beta chains below come from one sample, sequenced in a study of shared clonotypes between healthy human individuals. Generated by immunoSEQ multiplex PCR, the TCRdb table keeps only in-frame clones and is missing some. The sample has some 2 million clones; about 95% are singletons. CD8 cells regarded as naive lacked CD45RO, were positively chosen for CCR7, and omitted terminally differentiated effector memory CD45RA+ cells. Specimen: naive CD8+ T cells sorted from blood. The receptors derive from a man younger than 35 in good health.

Note on this clone: Other DNA variants within this sample encode the same CDR3. The chain joins TRBV5-1 to TRBJ1-1; D is uncertain. V lost 0 bases, J lost 3 bases, and 6 bases lay in between. The CDR3 is 13 residues long. Germline loops: CDR1 SGHRS, CDR2 YFSETQ. DNA of the CDR3: TGCGCCAGCAGCTTGGCCCCATACACTGAAGCTTTCTTT. Translated, it gives CASSLAPYTEAFF.

The chain employs TRBV27 and TRBJ2-2, with D perhaps assigned TRBD1 or TRBD2 (5 bases each). V lost 2 bases to trimming and J lost 3 bases, with 10 bases between them. There are 15 residues in the CDR3. Germline V gene lookup returns CDR1 MNHEY and CDR2 SMNVEV (reference sequence). The CDR3 coding sequence is TGTGCCAGCAGTTTAATCCAGGGAGACACCGGGGAGCTGTTTTTT. This codes for CASSLIQGDTGELFF.

This clone has just one count. V and J are TRBV6-5 and TRBJ1-2; no reliable D call. Germline V gives CDR1 MNHEY, CDR2 SVGAGI. Trimming shortened V by 6 bases and J by 3 bases, and 11 bases separated the two germline ends. The CDR3 has 13 amino acids. CDR3 in DNA: TGTGCCAGCAGGACCGACGGAGACTATGGCTACACCTTC. As protein: CASRTDGDYGYTF.

This chain links TRBV27 with TRBJ2-3; 7 bases agree with TRBD2. The CDR3 covers 18 residues. The V gene end was trimmed by 4 bases and the J gene end by 2 bases; junction bases not matched to a gene: 15. From germline, CDR1 is MNHEY and CDR2 SMNVEV (reference sequence). CDR3 region: CASSWGWVAGEITDTQYF. Here the CDR3 DNA reads TGTGCCAGCAGTTGGGGGTGGGTGGCGGGGGAAATCACAGATACGCAGTATTTT.

Comments on this clone: Distinct nucleotide sequences in the sample also encode this CDR3. The J gene is TRBJ2-7, the V gene TRBV7-9; TRBD1 agrees at 7 bases. The CDR3 consists of 13 residues. Germline CDR1 and CDR2: SEHNR and FQNEAQ (reference sequence). V was clipped by 3 bases and J by 4 bases; unmatched bases: 3. The chain's CDR3 is CASSFWDSYEQYF. In nucleotides, the CDR3 is TGTGCCAGCAGCTTCTGGGACAGTTACGAGCAGTACTTC. The full variable domain, its missing parts supplied by reference TRBV7-9 and TRBJ2-7, is DTGVSQNPRHKITKRGQNVTFRCDPISEHNRLYWYRQTLGQGPEFLTYFQNEAQLEKSRLLSDRFSAERPKGSFSTLEIQRTEQGDSAMYLCASSFWDSYEQYFGPGTRLTVT.

V is TRBV27 and J is TRBJ2-7; 8 positions match TRBD1. This CDR3 region has 15 residues. Germline loops: CDR1 MNHEY, CDR2 SMNVEV (reference sequence). The V segment lost 6 bases and the J segment 2 bases; nucleotides outside the gene matches: 9. CDR3 sequence (DNA): TGTGCCAGCAGCCCAGGGGGCGCCGTCCCCTACGAGCAGTACTTC. It is translated as CASSPGGAVPYEQYF.

The chain employs TRBV7-8 and TRBJ2-5; TRBD2 might be the D (6 bases). The V end was cut by 5 bases, the J end by 1 base, with 11 bases between. CDR1 and CDR2 (germline): SGHVS, FQNEAQ. The length of the CDR3 is 14 residues. The CDR3 DNA follows: TGTGCCAGCAGCATACTAGCTCTCCAAGAGACCCAGTACTTC. It yields the protein CASSILALQETQYF.

This chain uses TRBV29-1 with TRBJ1-3, with TRBD1 identical over 7 bases. Germline V gene data show CDR1 as SQVTM and CDR2 as ANQGSEA. V was clipped by 3 bases and J by 2 bases; unmatched bases: 10. The CDR3 runs 16 residues. CDR3 nucleotide sequence: TGCAGCGTTGAGGGCGTAGACAGGGAGACTGGAAACACCATATATTTT. Residues: CSVEGVDRETGNTIYF.

The genes are TRBV10-3 and TRBJ1-1, with D unresolved. Trimming shortened V by 4 bases and J by 7 bases, and 16 bases separated the two germline ends. The CDR3 loop spans 14 amino acids. The germline gives CDR1 ENHRY, CDR2 SYGVKD. In nucleotides, the CDR3 is TGTGCCATCAGTGCCGCATCTGGAGGACGTGAAGCTTTCTTT. Protein sequence: CAISAASGGREAFF.

As DNA, the CDR3 is TGTGCCAGCAGCTTAAGTAGCTGGGCCGGGGAGCTGTTTTTT. Translation gives CASSLSSWAGELFF. This rearrangement joins TRBV7-9 to TRBJ2-2; D gene ambiguous. V lost 2 bases and J 6 bases, leaving 10 bases between the germline ends. The CDR3 covers 14 residues. Germline V lookup: CDR1 SEHNR, CDR2 FQNEAQ (reference sequence).

V and J are TRBV4-3 and TRBJ2-2; 8 bases align to TRBD2. Germline-derived CDR1 and CDR2 are LGHNA and YSLEER. V was pared by 0 bases and J by 4 bases, with 7 bases of the junction left unmatched. The CDR3 has 17 amino acids. In DNA, the CDR3 is TGCGCCAGCAGCCAAGAACGGGGGGGCCTAGGCACCGGGGAGCTGTTTTTT. It is translated as CASSQERGGLGTGELFF.

The chain combines TRBV11-2 with TRBJ1-2; 7 nucleotides match TRBD1. The germline gives CDR1 SGHAT, CDR2 FQNNGV. J gave up 8 bases and V 1 base, and 10 bases lay outside the gene matches. The CDR3 runs 15 residues. CDR3 DNA: TGTGCCAGCAGCTTAGCCGCAGGGGGGCAGTTGGGCTACACCTTC. Protein product: CASSLAAGGQLGYTF.

The chain joins TRBV4-1 to TRBJ1-1; no reliable D call. The CDR3 extends over 16 amino acids. Germline assignment: CDR1 MGHRA and CDR2 YSYEKL. Trimming shortened V by 7 bases and J by 0 bases, and 18 bases separated the two germline ends. The CDR3 DNA is TGCGCCAGCAAACCACGGGAGCTACACCTGAACACTGAAGCTTTCTTT. This sequence encodes CASKPRELHLNTEAFF.

The V and J genes are TRBV2 and TRBJ2-5; D uncertain. With 2 bases removed from V and 2 bases from J, the gap between germline ends came to 9 bases. Germline assignment: CDR1 SNHLY and CDR2 FYNNEI. CDR3 length: 14 amino acids. This CDR3 reads CASSESNSQETQYF. For the CDR3, the DNA is TGTGCCAGCAGTGAAAGTAACAGTCAAGAGACCCAGTACTTC.